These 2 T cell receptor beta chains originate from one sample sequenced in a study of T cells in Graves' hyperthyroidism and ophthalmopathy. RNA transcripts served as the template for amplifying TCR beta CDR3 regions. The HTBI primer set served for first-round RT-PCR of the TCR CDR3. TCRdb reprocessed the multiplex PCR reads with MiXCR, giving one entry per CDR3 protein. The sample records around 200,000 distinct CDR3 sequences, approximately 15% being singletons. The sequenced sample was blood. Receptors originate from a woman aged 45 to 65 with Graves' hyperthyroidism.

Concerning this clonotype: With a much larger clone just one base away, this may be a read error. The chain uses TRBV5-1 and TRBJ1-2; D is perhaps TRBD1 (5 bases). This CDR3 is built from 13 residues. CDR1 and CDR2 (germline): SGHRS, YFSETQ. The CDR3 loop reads CTSSWGPQLGYTF. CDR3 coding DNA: TGCACCAGCAGCTGGGGACCTCAACTCGGCTACACCTTC.

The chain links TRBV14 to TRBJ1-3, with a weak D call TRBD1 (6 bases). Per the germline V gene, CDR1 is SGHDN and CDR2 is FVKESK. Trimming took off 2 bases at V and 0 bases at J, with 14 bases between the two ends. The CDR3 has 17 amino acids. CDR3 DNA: TGTGCCAGCAGCCAATTGGGGACAAAGCACTCTGGAAACACCATATATTTT. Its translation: CASSQLGTKHSGNTIYF.